The 13 T cell receptor beta chains below all came from one sample that was sequenced in a study of graft-versus-host responses after intestinal transplantation. Data came from immunoSEQ multiplex PCR; TCRdb stores just in-frame clones and leaves some out. The data hold about 27,000 clones, with approximately 95% observed a single time. The sample in question was PBMCs, obtained 18 days after transplant. The receptors were gathered from a human patient who received an intestinal transplant, so some T cells may come from the graft donor.

V usage is TRBV28 and J usage is TRBJ2-1, with TRBD2 matching over 14 bases. The V segment lost 6 bases and the J segment 8 bases; nucleotides outside the gene matches: 6. Germline CDR1 is MDHEN and CDR2 is SYDVKM. This CDR3 contains 15 residues. The CDR3 spells CASRTSGGARHEQFF. In DNA form, the CDR3 reads TGTGCCAGCAGGACTAGCGGGGGGGCCCGGCATGAGCAGTTCTTC.

This clone was detected a few times. The DNA for the CDR3 is TGCGCCAGCAGCCCCGAAGGGGGGACTGGAAACACCATATATTTT. It encodes CASSPEGGTGNTIYF. V gene TRBV5-1 combines with J gene TRBJ1-3, with D possibly TRBD1 on 6 matching bases. The CDR3 extends over 15 amino acids. With 4 bases removed from V and 2 bases from J, the gap between germline ends came to 13 bases. The V gene's germline CDR1 is SGHRS and CDR2 YFSETQ.

The chain recombines TRBV30 with TRBJ1-5; TRBD1 is a possible D gene (6 bases). Per the germline V gene, CDR1 is GTSNPN and CDR2 is SVGIG (reference sequence). This CDR3 comprises 16 residues. With 0 bases removed from V and 3 bases from J, the gap between germline ends came to 15 bases. DNA for the CDR3: TGTGCCTGGAGTGTAGTGGACAGACTACCCAATCAGCCCCAGCATTTT. Protein sequence: CAWSVVDRLPNQPQHF.

V and J are TRBV7-9 and TRBJ2-3, with 9 bases fitting TRBD2. The CDR3 covers 15 residues. Germline loops: CDR1 SEHNR, CDR2 FQNEAQ (reference sequence). V lost 10 bases, J lost 1 base, and 9 bases stayed unmatched. This CDR3 is CAIQSGGRGTDTQYF. The CDR3 DNA follows: TGTGCCATACAAAGCGGGGGGCGAGGCACAGATACGCAGTATTTT.

This rearrangement joins TRBV15 to TRBJ2-3; D unresolved. Germline CDR1 reads LNHNV; CDR2 reads YYDKDF (reference sequence). This CDR3 has 16 residues. Trimming left V 0 bases short and J 0 bases short, with 10 bases between. CDR3 region: CATSRDGTSSTDTQYF. The CDR3 DNA follows: TGTGCCACCAGCAGAGATGGAACATCTAGCACAGATACGCAGTATTTT.

The V gene is TRBV4-1, the J gene TRBJ2-5; 7 bases are a match to TRBD1. The CDR3 is made up of 13 amino acids. Per the germline V gene, CDR1 is MGHRA and CDR2 is YSYEKL. The V segment lost 4 bases and the J segment 3 bases; nucleotides outside the gene matches: 2. CDR3 protein: CASSPDREETQYF. The CDR3, as DNA: TGCGCCAGCAGCCCTGACAGGGAAGAGACCCAGTACTTC.

CDR3 bases: TGTGCCAGCAGCGTAGCAGTGGACAGGTACTACGAGCAGTACTTC. Amino acid sequence: CASSVAVDRYYEQYF. The chain carries TRBV9 and TRBJ2-7; TRBD1 matches 7 bases. Germline CDR1 is SGDLS and CDR2 is YYNGEE. This CDR3 has 15 residues. With V trimmed by 0 bases and J by 3 bases, 6 bases remained unmatched.

In the case of this clone: One junction end disagrees with the germline gene, perhaps due to a read error. J is TRBJ2-7 and V is TRBV29-1, with a weak D call TRBD1 (8 bases). Per germline, CDR1 SQVTM and CDR2 ANQGSEA. The CDR3 is 13 amino acids. The DNA for the CDR3 is TGCAGCACCCAACAGGGGGGGTCATACGAGCAATACTTC. The encoded protein is CSTQQGGSYEQYF.

The chain uses TRBV5-1 and TRBJ1-4; D perhaps matches TRBD1 (5 bases). Germline CDR1 is SGHRS and CDR2 is YFSETQ. There are 18 residues in the CDR3. Trimming pared 7 bases from V and 0 bases from J, leaving 22 bases between. The CDR3 spells CASAKQGDGGATNEKLFF. The CDR3 nucleotides read TGCGCCAGCGCAAAACAAGGGGATGGCGGAGCAACTAATGAAAAACTGTTTTTT. Full variable domain (outside the CDR3, taken from reference TRBV5-1 and TRBJ1-4): KAGVTQTPRYLIKTRGQQVTLSCSPISGHRSVSWYQQTPGQGLQFLFEYFSETQRNKGNFPGRFSGRQFSNSRSEMNVSTLELGDSALYLCASAKQGDGGATNEKLFFGSGTQLSVL.

V usage is TRBV14 and J usage is TRBJ1-2, with 9 bases matching TRBD1. The CDR3 contains 15 residues. J gave up 8 bases and V 4 bases, and 11 bases lay outside the gene matches. CDR1 and CDR2 from the germline V gene are SGHDN and FVKESK. DNA of the CDR3: TGTGCCAGCAGCCGGGACGCGGGACAGGGAGACGGCTACACCTTC. Protein sequence: CASSRDAGQGDGYTF. Variable domain in full (rest from reference TRBV14 and TRBJ1-2): EAGVTQFPSHSVIEKGQTVTLRCDPISGHDNLYWYRRVMGKEIKFLLHFVKESKQDESGMPNNRFLAERTGGTYSTLKVQPAELEDSGVYFCASSRDAGQGDGYTFGSGTRLTVV.

The chain carries TRBV6-6 and TRBJ1-2; D is undetermined. The CDR3 has 13 amino acids. Trimming cost V 0 bases and J 8 bases, with 10 bases left between them. Germline lookup yields CDR1 MNHNY and CDR2 SVGAGI (reference sequence). CDR3 bases: TGTGCCAGCAGTTACTCCAACTTTGAGGGCTACACCTTC. Translated, it gives CASSYSNFEGYTF.

Regarding this clone: One end of the junction fails to match germline, which may point to a read error. This sample also contains other DNA sequences that code for the same CDR3. The chain carries TRBV29-1 and TRBJ2-7, with D maybe TRBD1 (8 bases). Germline V gene data show CDR1 as SQVTM and CDR2 as ANQGSEA. The CDR3 contains 13 residues. CDR3 bases: TGCAGCGCCCAACAGGGGGGGTCATACGAGCAATACTTC. It codes for CSAQQGGSYEQYF.

This chain uses TRBV6-6 with TRBJ2-7, with unresolved D. The CDR3 has 13 residues. V lost 11 bases to trimming and J lost 2 bases, with 16 bases between them. The germline gives CDR1 MNHNY, CDR2 SVGAGI (reference sequence). Here the CDR3 reads CAARAGNTYEQYF. CDR3 DNA: TGTGCCGCACGGGCCGGCAATACCTACGAGCAGTACTTC.